Listed here are 13 T cell receptor beta chains from one sample, sequenced in a study of Graves' ophthalmopathy and Graves' hyperthyroidism. CDR3 regions of TCR beta were amplified from RNA transcripts. An opening RT-PCR round employed HTBI primers and preceded a second-round multiplex PCR. MiXCR was run by TCRdb on the multiplex PCR reads, yielding one entry per CDR3 protein. Altogether about 700,000 distinct CDR3 sequences are present, over 40% being singletons, with the ten largest covering 3% to 4%. Source material: peripheral blood. The origin of the receptors is an adult man with Graves' ophthalmopathy.

This chain connects TRBV25-1 to TRBJ2-7; 9 nucleotides match TRBD2. This CDR3 has 15 residues. The germline V gene has CDR1 MGHDK and CDR2 SYGVNS. J was trimmed by 2 bases and V by 6 bases; bases with no gene match: 8. CDR3 DNA sequence: TGTGCCAGCAGCCAAATACCTAGCGGGGCCTACGAGCAGTACTTC. It is translated as CASSQIPSGAYEQYF.

V and J are TRBV7-9 and TRBJ2-7, with TRBD1 identical over 8 bases. Germline V gene sequence: CDR1 SEHNR, CDR2 FQNEAQ (reference sequence). This CDR3 is 15 amino acids long. Losses at the gene ends were 2 bases for V and 7 bases for J; bases not matched to a gene: 10. In nucleotides, the CDR3 is TGTGCCAGCAGCTTAACACAGGGGGGAAGCGGGGAGCAGTACTTC. The encoded protein is CASSLTQGGSGEQYF.

This clonotype has only a few counts. The chain combines TRBV18 with TRBJ2-7, with TRBD2 identical over 7 bases. Unmatched junction bases numbered 7, after V lost 6 bases and J lost 2 bases. Looked up from germline, CDR1 is KGHSH and CDR2 is LQKENI. This CDR3 has 14 residues. CDR3 nucleotides: TGTGCCAGCTCGCCCGGGACTACCACCTACGAGCAGTACTTC. Translated: CASSPGTTTYEQYF.

This clonotype was detected ten times or more. This chain uses TRBV7-2 with TRBJ1-2, with TRBD1 identical over 11 bases. The CDR3 is 17 residues long. V was clipped by 4 bases and J by 2 bases; unmatched bases: 9. Looked up from germline, CDR1 is SGHTA and CDR2 is FQGNSA. The CDR3 DNA follows: TGTGCCAGCAGCTACCCTCTCCGGGACAGGGGGAACTATGGCTACACCTTC. Protein: CASSYPLRDRGNYGYTF.

This clonotype was observed at least ten times. This chain connects TRBV20-1 to TRBJ1-2, with D possibly being TRBD1 (5 bases). Per the germline V gene, CDR1 is DFQATT and CDR2 is SNEGSKA (reference sequence). The CDR3 is made up of 13 amino acids. Trimming removed 5 bases from V and 4 bases from J, with 14 bases in between. The CDR3 DNA sequence: TGCAGTGCTGCCGGGACGGCTTTCTATGGCTACACCTTC. Translation: CSAAGTAFYGYTF.

This clonotype has at least ten counts. This rearrangement joins TRBV19 to TRBJ2-7, with D perhaps TRBD1 (5 bases). The CDR3 is made up of 13 amino acids. Trimming took off 5 bases at V and 3 bases at J, with 11 bases between the two ends. CDR1 LNHDA and CDR2 SQIVND come from the germline V gene (reference sequence). Here the CDR3 reads CASSPRQNYEQYF. CDR3 bases: TGTGCCAGTAGTCCTAGACAGAACTACGAGCAGTACTTC. The complete variable domain, with remaining parts taken from reference TRBV19 and TRBJ2-7, reads DGGITQSPKYLFRKEGQNVTLSCEQNLNHDAMYWYRQDPGQGLRLIYYSQIVNDFQKGDIAEGYSVSREKKESFPLTVTSAQKNPTAFYLCASSPRQNYEQYFGPGTRLTVT.

Turning to this clonotype: A read error may produce the germline difference seen at one junction end. This CDR3 is CASRGQGFGGELFF. CDR3 DNA: TGTGCCAGCAGGGGACAGGGGTTTGGCGGGGAGCTGTTCTTT. This chain links TRBV2 with TRBJ2-2, with 10 bases that match TRBD1. Germline V gene lookup returns CDR1 SNHLY and CDR2 FYNNEI. The CDR3 length is 14 residues. Using reference TRBV2 and TRBJ2-2 for the parts outside the CDR3, the full variable domain is EPEVTQTPSHQVTQMGQEVILRCVPISNHLYFYWYRQILGQKVEFLVSFYNNEISEKSEIFDDQFSVERPDGSNFTLKIRSTKLEDSAMYFCASRGQGFGGELFFGEGSRLTVL.

This chain connects TRBV24-1 to TRBJ2-2; unclear D gene. Trimming removed 8 bases from V and 1 base from J, with 7 bases in between. The germline gives CDR1 KGHDR, CDR2 SFDVKD. The CDR3 is made up of 13 amino acids. CDR3 nucleotides: TGTGCCACCATCCCGAAGAACACCGGGGAGCTGTTTTTT. Translation gives CATIPKNTGELFF.

This clonotype was recorded at least ten times. The rearrangement uses TRBV7-9 and TRBJ1-4; D gene unclear. This CDR3 is built from 12 residues. Trimming removed 1 base at V and 7 bases at J, with 4 bases between. CDR1 and CDR2 from the germline V gene are SEHNR and FQNEAQ (reference sequence). CDR3 coding DNA: TGTGCCAGCAGCTTAGTGGGTGAAAAACTGTTTTTT. It codes for CASSLVGEKLFF.

The rearrangement links TRBV20-1 to TRBJ2-6, with D possibly matching TRBD2 (6 bases). In germline, CDR1 is DFQATT, CDR2 SNEGSKA (reference sequence). The CDR3 spans 17 residues. Trimming took 2 bases from V and 4 from J, leaving 18 bases between them. CDR3: CSARSTPGGKGANVLTF. The CDR3 nucleotides read TGCAGTGCTAGATCAACCCCCGGGGGAAAAGGGGCCAACGTCCTGACTTTC.

This clonotype has at least ten counts. The gene calls are TRBV24-1 and TRBJ2-7; D remains ambiguous. With 3 bases removed from V and 1 base from J, the gap between germline ends came to 9 bases. The CDR3 sequence is 14 residues long. Looked up from germline, CDR1 is KGHDR and CDR2 is SFDVKD. The CDR3 DNA reads as TGTGCCACCAGTGATACTGGACGGTCCTACGAGCAGTACTTC. It translates to CATSDTGRSYEQYF.

With regard to this clonotype: This may come from a read error, since a much larger clone is one base off. The gene calls are TRBV9 and TRBJ1-1; D is uncertain. CDR3 length: 15 residues. Trimming removed 7 bases at V and 1 base at J, with 17 bases between. Germline V gene sequence: CDR1 SGDLS, CDR2 YYNGEE. For the CDR3, the DNA is TGTGCCAGCGGCCCAACCGACAAATGGAACACTGAAGCTTTCTTT. Protein: CASGPTDKWNTEAFF.

This clonotype was counted only a few times. The chain joins TRBV2 to TRBJ2-7; D unclear. CDR1 is SNHLY and CDR2 is FYNNEI in the germline V gene. The V end lost 6 bases, the J end lost 5 bases, and 20 bases lay between the germline ends. The CDR3 length is 15 residues. In DNA form, the CDR3 reads TGTGCCAGCAGACCCCCTGGGAACCGCCCCGACGAGCAGTACTTC. It is translated as CASRPPGNRPDEQYF.